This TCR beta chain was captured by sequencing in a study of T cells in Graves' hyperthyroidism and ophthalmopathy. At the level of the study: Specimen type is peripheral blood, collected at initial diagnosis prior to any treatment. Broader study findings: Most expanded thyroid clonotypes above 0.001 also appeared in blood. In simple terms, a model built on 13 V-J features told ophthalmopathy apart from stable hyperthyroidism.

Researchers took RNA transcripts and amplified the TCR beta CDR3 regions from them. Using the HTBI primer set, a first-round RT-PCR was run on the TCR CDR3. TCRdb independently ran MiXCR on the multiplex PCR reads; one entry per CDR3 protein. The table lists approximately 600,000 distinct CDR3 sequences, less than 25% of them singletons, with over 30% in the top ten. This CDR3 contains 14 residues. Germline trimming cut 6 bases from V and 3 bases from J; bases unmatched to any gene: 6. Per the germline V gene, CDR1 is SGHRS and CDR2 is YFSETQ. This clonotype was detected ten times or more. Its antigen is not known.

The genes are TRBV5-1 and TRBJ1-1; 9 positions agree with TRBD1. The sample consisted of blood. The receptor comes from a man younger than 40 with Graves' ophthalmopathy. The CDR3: CASNLGQGHTEAFF. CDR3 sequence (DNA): TGCGCCAGCAACCTGGGACAGGGTCACACTGAAGCTTTCTTT.